The 23 T cell receptor beta chains below were found in one sample sequenced in a study of blood T cell repertoires in COVID-19. The protocol was immunoSEQ multiplex PCR, while the TCRdb copy is restricted to in-frame clones and leaves out a portion. The sample consists of approximately 90,000 clones, about four fifths of them appearing once. The sequencing input was peripheral blood. Source of these receptors: a man aged 65 to 85 with COVID-19, enrolled during active disease.

The chain links TRBV30 to TRBJ2-5, with 7 bases fitting TRBD2. Germline values: CDR1 GTSNPN, CDR2 SVGIG (reference sequence). The CDR3 totals 12 residues. V dropped 8 bases and J dropped 5; count of bases not matched to a gene: 8. DNA of the CDR3: TGTGCCACGGCGGGGGACGTGGAGACCCAGTACTTC. This gives the protein CATAGDVETQYF.

The chain has TRBV6-5 and TRBJ1-2; possibly TRBD1 for D (5 bases). Trimming took off 5 bases at V and 4 bases at J, with 11 bases between the two ends. Germline lookup yields CDR1 MNHEY and CDR2 SVGAGI. This CDR3 is 13 amino acids long. CDR3 region: CASSPGGTYGYTF. In DNA, the CDR3 is TGTGCCAGCAGTCCTGGAGGGACCTATGGCTACACCTTC.

The chain is built from TRBV11-2 and TRBJ2-3, with 11 bases that match TRBD2. V lost 2 bases to trimming and J lost 4 bases; unmatched junction nucleotides: 8. CDR1 and CDR2 from the germline V gene are SGHAT and FQNNGV. This CDR3 region has 17 residues. In DNA, the CDR3 is TGTGCCAGCAGCTTATCAACTAGCGGGAGAAGGTCAGATACGCAGTATTTT. Its translation: CASSLSTSGRRSDTQYF.

The chain recombines TRBV11-2 with TRBJ2-3; D is possibly TRBD2 (6 bases). The CDR3 sequence is 16 residues long. The V end was cut by 1 base, the J end by 2 bases, with 13 bases between. CDR1 is SGHAT, CDR2 FQNNGV, per germline. The DNA of the CDR3 is TGTGCCAGCAGCTTAGGGTGGCGGGGCGTCACAGATACGCAGTATTTT. Translated: CASSLGWRGVTDTQYF.

The chain links TRBV13 to TRBJ2-2; no definite D call. This CDR3 comprises 14 residues. Germline-derived CDR1 and CDR2 are PRHDT and FYEKMQ (reference sequence). With 6 bases removed from V and 4 bases from J, the gap between germline ends came to 12 bases. The DNA for the CDR3 is TGTGCCAGCAGACCTATCCGATTCACCGGGGAGCTGTTTTTT. Translation gives CASRPIRFTGELFF.

This chain connects TRBV7-2 to TRBJ2-1; TRBD2 might be the D (5 bases). Germline assignment: CDR1 SGHTA and CDR2 FQGNSA. The CDR3 is 14 amino acids. V was cut by 1 base and J by 6 bases, with 10 bases left in between. This CDR3 is CASSLVRDPNEQFF. The CDR3 DNA reads as TGTGCCAGCAGCTTAGTCCGGGATCCCAATGAGCAGTTCTTC. The full variable domain, with the rest looked up from reference TRBV7-2 and TRBJ2-1, is GAGVSQSPSNKVTEKGKDVELRCDPISGHTALYWYRQSLGQGLEFLIYFQGNSAPDKSGLPSDRFSAERTGGSVSTLTIQRTQQEDSAVYLCASSLVRDPNEQFFGPGTRLTVL.

The rearrangement uses TRBV6-1 and TRBJ1-2; the D gene is possibly TRBD1 (6 bases). The V and J ends lost 0 bases and 8 bases respectively, with 13 bases between them. Germline CDR1 reads MNHNS; CDR2 reads SASEGT. The CDR3 contains 14 residues. In DNA, the CDR3 is TGTGCCAGCAGTGAAGCGCGTTCAGGGGTCGGCTACACCTTC. This codes for CASSEARSGVGYTF.

This sequence joins TRBV7-9 and TRBJ2-1; weak D call: TRBD2 (6 bases). Trimming cost V 1 base and J 8 bases, with 12 bases left between them. The germline V gene has CDR1 SEHNR and CDR2 FQNEAQ (reference sequence). The CDR3 is made up of 14 amino acids. CDR3 amino acids: CASSLGGRGYEQFF. Written as DNA, the CDR3 is TGTGCCAGCAGCTTAGGAGGGCGGGGTTATGAGCAGTTCTTC.

V usage is TRBV19 and J usage is TRBJ2-7; TRBD1 might be the D (6 bases). The germline V gene encodes CDR1 LNHDA and CDR2 SQIVND (reference sequence). Trimming took off 6 bases at V and 1 base at J, with 16 bases between the two ends. The CDR3 extends over 15 amino acids. The CDR3: CASRYMTTGSYEQYF. DNA for the CDR3: TGTGCCAGTAGATACATGACAACAGGGTCCTACGAGCAGTACTTC.

The rearrangement uses TRBV4-1 and TRBJ1-1; D might be TRBD1 (5 bases). Trimming cost V 4 bases and J 8 bases, with 14 bases left between them. The V gene's germline CDR1 is MGHRA and CDR2 YSYEKL. The CDR3 spans 13 residues. Here the CDR3 DNA reads TGCGCCAGCAGCCCCTGGGGCCCAGAGGAAGCTTTCTTT. Amino acids: CASSPWGPEEAFF.

The V call is TRBV4-1, the J call TRBJ1-3; 12 bases fit TRBD1. After removal of 1 base from V and 3 bases from J, the junction contained 7 bases not matched to a gene. Germline CDR1 and CDR2: MGHRA and YSYEKL. This CDR3 contains 18 residues. As DNA, the CDR3 is TGCGCCAGCAGCCAAGTGGGAGGGACAGGGGGCGGTGGAAACACCATATATTTT. It is translated as CASSQVGGTGGGGNTIYF.

This rearrangement joins TRBV5-1 to TRBJ2-1; D perhaps matches TRBD2 (6 bases). Germline CDR1 SGHRS, CDR2 YFSETQ. The CDR3 contains 17 residues. Trimming removed 0 bases from V and 0 bases from J, with 13 bases in between. This CDR3 is CASSLEGGISSYNEQFF. CDR3 nucleotide sequence: TGCGCCAGCAGCTTGGAGGGCGGGATAAGCTCCTACAATGAGCAGTTCTTC.

The chain is built from TRBV6-4 and TRBJ2-2; maybe TRBD2 (5 bases). This CDR3 contains 15 residues. The V and J ends lost 7 bases and 6 bases respectively, with 18 bases between them. The V gene's germline CDR1 is MRHNA and CDR2 SNTAGT. Written as DNA, the CDR3 is TGTGCCAGCACCCCGAGTACTGCGGGCGCCGGGGAGCTGTTTTTT. This encodes CASTPSTAGAGELFF.

The CDR3 reads CASSLNTGGRNEQFF. In DNA, the CDR3 is TGTGCCAGCAGCTTAAATACAGGGGGTCGAAATGAGCAGTTCTTC. V usage is TRBV11-3 and J usage is TRBJ2-1, with 8 positions matching TRBD1. The V and J ends lost 2 bases and 7 bases, in that order; junction bases with no gene match: 7. Germline CDR1 is SGHNT and CDR2 is YENEEA. The CDR3 sequence is 15 residues long.

This chain links TRBV29-1 with TRBJ1-1, with 10 positions matching TRBD1. The germline gives CDR1 SQVTM, CDR2 ANQGSEA. CDR3 size: 14 residues. V was clipped by 6 bases and J by 1 base; unmatched bases: 5. The CDR3 sequence: CSVRDRGPNTEAFF. The CDR3 region has the DNA TGCAGCGTCCGGGACAGGGGACCGAACACTGAAGCTTTCTTT.

V usage is TRBV12-3 or TRBV12-4 and J usage is TRBJ2-1, with D perhaps matching TRBD1 (6 bases). The CDR3 is made up of 13 amino acids. The germline V and J ends were trimmed by 2 bases and 9 bases, with 11 bases remaining between them. The CDR3 loop reads CASSLQGKGEQFF. Here the CDR3 DNA reads TGTGCCAGCAGTTTACAGGGGAAGGGTGAGCAGTTCTTC.

This chain uses TRBV27 with TRBJ2-1; D gene ambiguous. Trimming stripped 0 bases from V and 3 bases from J, with 15 bases between. The CDR3 totals 17 residues. The germline CDR1 and CDR2 sequences are MNHEY and SMNVEV (reference sequence). CDR3 region: CASSLSKTVGSYNEQFF. The CDR3 region has the DNA TGTGCCAGCAGTTTATCGAAAACAGTCGGAAGCTACAATGAGCAGTTCTTC.

The chain is built from TRBV28 and TRBJ2-1; D is unclear. Trimming removed 4 bases from V and 1 base from J, with 14 bases in between. Germline CDR1 is MDHEN and CDR2 is SYDVKM. The CDR3 has 16 amino acids. CDR3 protein: CASSSLTTSSYNEQFF. Written as DNA, the CDR3 is TGTGCCAGCAGTTCCCTCACTACTTCTTCCTACAATGAGCAGTTCTTC. Full variable domain (outside the CDR3, taken from reference TRBV28 and TRBJ2-1): DVKVTQSSRYLVKRTGEKVFLECVQDMDHENMFWYRQDPGLGLRLIYFSYDVKMKEKGDIPEGYSVSREKKERFSLILESASTNQTSMYLCASSSLTTSSYNEQFFGPGTRLTVL.

The chain recombines TRBV6-2 or TRBV6-3 with TRBJ1-5; the D is unclear. The length of the CDR3 is 15 residues. Per the germline V gene, CDR1 is MNHEY and CDR2 is SVGEGT. Trimming shortened V by 0 bases and J by 1 base, and 7 bases separated the two germline ends. The CDR3 spells CASSYSWRSNQPQHF. The CDR3 DNA sequence: TGTGCCAGCAGTTACTCTTGGCGGAGCAATCAGCCCCAGCATTTT.

V usage is TRBV7-2 and J usage is TRBJ1-6; D is undetermined. There are 13 residues in the CDR3. V was shortened by 7 bases and J by 12 bases, with 16 bases between the two germline ends. Germline loops: CDR1 SGHTA, CDR2 FQGNSA. The CDR3 here is CASTSAGILPLHF. CDR3 nucleotide sequence: TGTGCCAGCACGTCAGCGGGGATCCTACCCCTCCACTTT.

The CDR3 spells CASSQGGAEAFF. For the CDR3, the DNA is TGTGCCAGCAGCCAGGGGGGGGCGGAAGCTTTCTTT. V and J are TRBV4-2 and TRBJ1-1; a weak D match, TRBD1 (6 bases). The CDR3 loop spans 12 amino acids. V lost 3 bases and J 8 bases, leaving 10 bases between the germline ends. Germline V gene sequence: CDR1 LGHNA, CDR2 YNFKEQ.

This clone has at least ten counts. The chain recombines TRBV5-6 with TRBJ2-7, with D uncertain. Trimming shortened V by 1 base and J by 0 bases, and 11 bases separated the two germline ends. In germline, CDR1 is SGHDT, CDR2 YYEEEE. The CDR3 runs 15 residues. The DNA for the CDR3 is TGTGCCAGCAGCTTGTACGGTGATAGCTCCTACGAGCAGTACTTC. Amino acid sequence: CASSLYGDSSYEQYF.

The chain combines TRBV7-2 with TRBJ1-5, with D possibly matching TRBD1 (5 bases). With 4 bases removed from V and 6 bases from J, the gap between germline ends came to 10 bases. CDR1 SGHTA and CDR2 FQGNSA come from the germline V gene. The CDR3 spans 13 residues. CDR3 region: CASSWTSLQPQHF. The CDR3 DNA follows: TGTGCCAGCAGCTGGACAAGCCTTCAGCCCCAGCATTTT.